This T cell receptor (beta chain) was identified during a study of blood T cell repertoires in COVID-19. Turning to the study itself: COVID-19 samples collected from the United States, Italy and Spain covered acute and convalescent phases. PBMCs, B-cell-depleted T cells, or T cells provided the cDNA or gDNA that made up the material.

Libraries were prepared by immunoSEQ multiplex PCR; TCRdb keeps only in-frame clonotypes and omits some of them. The sample holds about 200,000 clones, around nine tenths seen once. V was shortened by 5 bases and J by 2 bases, with 9 bases between the two germline ends. The CDR3 covers 13 residues. Germline V gene sequence: CDR1 SGHVS, CDR2 FQNEAQ. The sequenced sample was peripheral blood. The receptor's source is a woman between 35 and 50 years old with acute or convalescent COVID-19. The gene calls are TRBV7-8 and TRBJ1-2, with D possibly being TRBD1 (6 bases). The CDR3 spells CASSHTGNYGYTF. The CDR3, as DNA: TGTGCCAGCAGCCACACAGGGAACTATGGCTACACCTTC.